One TCR beta chain is described in this entry. Measured with immunoSEQ multiplex PCR; TCRdb has only the in-frame clones, and not every one. Of around 300,000 clones listed, approximately 88% are singletons. The CDR3 spans 13 residues. Germline V gives CDR1 KGHDR, CDR2 SFDVKD. Trimming pared 3 bases from V and 7 bases from J, leaving 11 bases between. This sample is drawn from a study of blood T cell repertoires in COVID-19. Sequenced material: peripheral blood. This clonotype was sampled from a man aged 45-65 years with acute or convalescent COVID-19. The rearrangement links TRBV24-1 to TRBJ2-5; no reliable D call. The CDR3 DNA follows: TGTGCCACCAGTGATGGCACAGACGGGACCCAGTACTTC. Its protein product is CATSDGTDGTQYF.